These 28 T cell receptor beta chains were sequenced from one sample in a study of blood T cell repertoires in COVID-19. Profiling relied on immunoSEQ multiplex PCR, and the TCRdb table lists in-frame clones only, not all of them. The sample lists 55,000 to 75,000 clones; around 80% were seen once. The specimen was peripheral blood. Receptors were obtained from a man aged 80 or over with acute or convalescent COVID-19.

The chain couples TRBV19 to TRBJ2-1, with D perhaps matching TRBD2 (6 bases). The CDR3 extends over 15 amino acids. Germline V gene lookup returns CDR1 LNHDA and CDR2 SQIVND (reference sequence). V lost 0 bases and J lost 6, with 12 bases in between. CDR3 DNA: TGTGCCAGTAGTATAGAAGGAGGGGCGGCCAATGAGCAGTTCTTC. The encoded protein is CASSIEGGAANEQFF. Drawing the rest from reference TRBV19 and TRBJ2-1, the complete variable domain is DGGITQSPKYLFRKEGQNVTLSCEQNLNHDAMYWYRQDPGQGLRLIYYSQIVNDFQKGDIAEGYSVSREKKESFPLTVTSAQKNPTAFYLCASSIEGGAANEQFFGPGTRLTVL.

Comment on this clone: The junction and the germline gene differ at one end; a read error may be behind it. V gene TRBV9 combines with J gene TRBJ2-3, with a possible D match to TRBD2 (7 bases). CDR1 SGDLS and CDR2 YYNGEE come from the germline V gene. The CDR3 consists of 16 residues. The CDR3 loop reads CASRVGGGARGDTQYF. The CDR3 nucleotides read TGTGCCAGCCGCGTCGGGGGCGGGGCGCGGGGGGATACGCAGTATTTT.

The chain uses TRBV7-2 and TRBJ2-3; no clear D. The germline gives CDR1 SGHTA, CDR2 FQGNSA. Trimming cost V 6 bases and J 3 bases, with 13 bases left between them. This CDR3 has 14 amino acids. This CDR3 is CASRPPYRTDTQYF. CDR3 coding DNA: TGTGCCAGCAGACCCCCCTACCGGACAGATACGCAGTATTTT.

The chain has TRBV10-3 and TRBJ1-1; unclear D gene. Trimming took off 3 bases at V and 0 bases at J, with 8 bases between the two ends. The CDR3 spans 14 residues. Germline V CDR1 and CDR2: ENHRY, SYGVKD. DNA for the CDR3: TGTGCCATCAGTGACCACACATTGAACACTGAAGCTTTCTTT. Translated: CAISDHTLNTEAFF.

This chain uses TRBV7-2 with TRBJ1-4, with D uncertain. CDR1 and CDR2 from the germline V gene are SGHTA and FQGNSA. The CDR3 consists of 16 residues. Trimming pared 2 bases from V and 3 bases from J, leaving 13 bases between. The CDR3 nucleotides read TGTGCCAGCAGCTTAAACGGGGTAGGGTCTAATGAAAAACTGTTTTTT. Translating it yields CASSLNGVGSNEKLFF.

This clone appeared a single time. CDR3 nucleotides: TGTGCCAGCAGCTTTAGCGGGGGAGACGACACCGGGGAGCTGTTTTTT. This encodes CASSFSGGDDTGELFF. This rearrangement joins TRBV7-3 to TRBJ2-2; TRBD2 agrees at 9 bases. Per germline, CDR1 SGHTA and CDR2 FQGTGA. The CDR3 runs 16 residues. The V and J ends lost 3 bases and 3 bases, in that order; junction bases with no gene match: 5.

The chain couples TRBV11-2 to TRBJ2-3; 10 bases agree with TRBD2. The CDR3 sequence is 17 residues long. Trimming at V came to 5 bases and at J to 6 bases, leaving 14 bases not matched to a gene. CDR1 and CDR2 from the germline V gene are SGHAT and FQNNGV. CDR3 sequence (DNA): TGTGCCAGCAGCGCAAGACTAGCGGGTAGAGGGTCGGATACGCAGTATTTT. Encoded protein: CASSARLAGRGSDTQYF.

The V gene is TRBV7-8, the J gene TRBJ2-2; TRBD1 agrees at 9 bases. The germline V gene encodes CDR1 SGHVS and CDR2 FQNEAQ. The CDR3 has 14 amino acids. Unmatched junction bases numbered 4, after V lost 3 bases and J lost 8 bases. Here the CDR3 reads CASSFDRGVGELFF. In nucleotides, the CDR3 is TGTGCCAGCAGCTTCGACAGGGGGGTTGGGGAGCTGTTTTTT.

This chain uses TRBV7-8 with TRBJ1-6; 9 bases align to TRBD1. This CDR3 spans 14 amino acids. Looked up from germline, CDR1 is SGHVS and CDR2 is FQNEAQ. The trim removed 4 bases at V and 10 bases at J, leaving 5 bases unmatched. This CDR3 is CASSSTGGRSPLHF. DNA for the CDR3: TGTGCCAGCAGCTCTACAGGGGGCAGGTCACCCCTCCACTTT. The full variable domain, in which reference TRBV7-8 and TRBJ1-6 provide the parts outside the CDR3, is GAGVSQSPRYKVAKRGQDVALRCDPISGHVSLFWYQQALGQGPEFLTYFQNEAQLDKSGLPSDRFFAERPEGSVSTLKIQRTQQEDSAVYLCASSSTGGRSPLHFGNGTRLTVT.

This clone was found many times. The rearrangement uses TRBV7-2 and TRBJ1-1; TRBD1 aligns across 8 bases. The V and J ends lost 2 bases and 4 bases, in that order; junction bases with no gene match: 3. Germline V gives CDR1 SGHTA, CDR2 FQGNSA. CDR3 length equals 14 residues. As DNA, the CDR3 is TGTGCCAGCAGCTTAACAGGGGGGGGCACTGAAGCTTTCTTT. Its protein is CASSLTGGGTEAFF.

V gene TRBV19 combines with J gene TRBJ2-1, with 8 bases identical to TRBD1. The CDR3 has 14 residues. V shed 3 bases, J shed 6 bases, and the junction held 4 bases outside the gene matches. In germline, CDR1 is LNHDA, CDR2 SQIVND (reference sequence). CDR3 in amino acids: CASSIRGQRNEQFF. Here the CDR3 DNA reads TGTGCCAGTAGTATCAGGGGGCAGCGCAATGAGCAGTTCTTC.

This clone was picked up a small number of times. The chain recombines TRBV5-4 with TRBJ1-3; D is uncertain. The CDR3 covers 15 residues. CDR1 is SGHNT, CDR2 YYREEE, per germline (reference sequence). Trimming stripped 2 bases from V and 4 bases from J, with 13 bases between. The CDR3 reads CASSLGPSTGNTIYF. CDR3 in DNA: TGTGCCAGCAGCTTAGGTCCTAGCACAGGAAACACCATATATTTT.

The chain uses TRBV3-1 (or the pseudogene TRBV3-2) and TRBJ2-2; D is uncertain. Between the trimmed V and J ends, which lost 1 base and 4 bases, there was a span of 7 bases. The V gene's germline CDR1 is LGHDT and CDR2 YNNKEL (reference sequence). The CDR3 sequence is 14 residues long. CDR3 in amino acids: CASSQGGSTGELFF. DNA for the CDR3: TGTGCCAGCAGCCAAGGCGGTAGCACCGGGGAGCTGTTTTTT.

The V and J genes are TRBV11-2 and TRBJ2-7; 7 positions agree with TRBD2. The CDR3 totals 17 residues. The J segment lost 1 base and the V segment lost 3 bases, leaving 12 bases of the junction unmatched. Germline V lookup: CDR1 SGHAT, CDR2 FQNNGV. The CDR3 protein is CASSFLQGGSPSYEQYF. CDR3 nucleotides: TGTGCCAGCAGCTTTTTGCAGGGCGGGAGCCCTTCCTACGAGCAGTACTTC.

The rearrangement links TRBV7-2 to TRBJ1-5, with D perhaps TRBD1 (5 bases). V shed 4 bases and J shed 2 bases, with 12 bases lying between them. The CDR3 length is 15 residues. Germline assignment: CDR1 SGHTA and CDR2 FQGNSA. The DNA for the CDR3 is TGTGCCAGCAGCTCAGGGAGGGGAGGCAATCAGCCCCAGCATTTT. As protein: CASSSGRGGNQPQHF.

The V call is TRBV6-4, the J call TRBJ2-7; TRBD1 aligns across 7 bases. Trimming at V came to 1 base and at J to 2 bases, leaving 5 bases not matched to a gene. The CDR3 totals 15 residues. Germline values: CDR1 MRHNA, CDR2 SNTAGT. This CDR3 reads CASSDWRQGPYEQYF. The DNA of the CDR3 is TGTGCCAGCAGTGACTGGAGACAGGGACCCTACGAGCAGTACTTC.

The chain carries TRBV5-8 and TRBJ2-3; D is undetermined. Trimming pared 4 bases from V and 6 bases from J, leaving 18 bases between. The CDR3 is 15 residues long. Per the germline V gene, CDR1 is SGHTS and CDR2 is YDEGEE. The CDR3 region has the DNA TGTGCCAGCAGCCCCCGGAGATCCCGTACGGATACGCAGTATTTT. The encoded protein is CASSPRRSRTDTQYF.

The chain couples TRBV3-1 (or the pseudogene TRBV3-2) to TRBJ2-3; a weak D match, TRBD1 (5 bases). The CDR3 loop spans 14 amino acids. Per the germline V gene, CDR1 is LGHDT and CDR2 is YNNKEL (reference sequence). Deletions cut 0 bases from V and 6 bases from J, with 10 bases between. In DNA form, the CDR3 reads TGTGCCAGCAGCCAAGATATCGCAGGGGATACGCAGTATTTT. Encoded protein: CASSQDIAGDTQYF.

The CDR3 DNA reads as TGCAGCGGCCGACACCATAACTATGGCTACACCTTC. Its translation is CSGRHHNYGYTF. The genes are TRBV29-1 and TRBJ1-2; D remains unclear. The CDR3 loop spans 12 amino acids. Trimming cost V 7 bases and J 1 base, with 10 bases left between them. Germline CDR1 reads SQVTM; CDR2 reads ANQGSEA. Together with reference TRBV29-1 and TRBJ1-2, the CDR3 gives the full variable domain: SAVISQKPSRDICQRGTSLTIQCQVDSQVTMMFWYRQQPGQSLTLIATANQGSEATYESGFVIDKFPISRPNLTFSTLTVSNMSPEDSSIYLCSGRHHNYGYTFGSGTRLTVV.

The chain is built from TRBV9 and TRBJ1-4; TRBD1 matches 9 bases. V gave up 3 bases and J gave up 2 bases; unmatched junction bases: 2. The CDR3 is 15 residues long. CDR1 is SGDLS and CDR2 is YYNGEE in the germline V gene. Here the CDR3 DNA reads TGTGCCAGCAGCGAAGGGACAGGGACTAATGAAAAACTGTTTTTT. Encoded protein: CASSEGTGTNEKLFF.

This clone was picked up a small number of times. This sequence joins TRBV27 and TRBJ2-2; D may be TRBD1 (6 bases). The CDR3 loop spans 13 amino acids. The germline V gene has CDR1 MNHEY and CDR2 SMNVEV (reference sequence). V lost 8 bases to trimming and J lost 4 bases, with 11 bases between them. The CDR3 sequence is CASFGTPTGELFF. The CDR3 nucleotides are TGTGCCAGCTTCGGGACACCCACCGGGGAGCTGTTTTTT.

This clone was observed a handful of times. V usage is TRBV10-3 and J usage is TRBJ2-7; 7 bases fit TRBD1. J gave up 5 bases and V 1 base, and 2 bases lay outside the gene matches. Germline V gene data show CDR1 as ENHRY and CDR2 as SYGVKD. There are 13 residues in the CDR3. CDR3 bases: TGTGCCATCAGTGAGTTTACAGGGGACGAGCAGTACTTC. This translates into CAISEFTGDEQYF.

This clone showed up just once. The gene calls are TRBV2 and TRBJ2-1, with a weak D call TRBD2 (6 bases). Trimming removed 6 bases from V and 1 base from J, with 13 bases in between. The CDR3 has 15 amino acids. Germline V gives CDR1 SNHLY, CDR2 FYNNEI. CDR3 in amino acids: CASRFLALSYNEQFF. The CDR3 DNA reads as TGTGCCAGCAGATTTCTAGCGCTATCCTACAATGAGCAGTTCTTC.

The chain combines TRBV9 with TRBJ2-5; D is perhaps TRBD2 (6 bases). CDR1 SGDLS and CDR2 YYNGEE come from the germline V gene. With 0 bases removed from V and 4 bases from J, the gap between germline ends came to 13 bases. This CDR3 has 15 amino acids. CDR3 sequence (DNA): TGTGCCAGCAGCGTAGCCTCACCCGGGGGAGAGACCCAGTACTTC. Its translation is CASSVASPGGETQYF.

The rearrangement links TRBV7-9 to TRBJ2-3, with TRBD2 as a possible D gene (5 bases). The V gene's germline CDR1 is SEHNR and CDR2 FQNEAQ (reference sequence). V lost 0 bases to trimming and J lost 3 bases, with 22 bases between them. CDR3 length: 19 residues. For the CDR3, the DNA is TGTGCCAGCAGCTTAGCTCTTGGACTCGAACGGAGAATAACAGATACGCAGTATTTT. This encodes CASSLALGLERRITDTQYF. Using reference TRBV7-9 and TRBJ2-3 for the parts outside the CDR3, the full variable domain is DTGVSQNPRHKITKRGQNVTFRCDPISEHNRLYWYRQTLGQGPEFLTYFQNEAQLEKSRLLSDRFSAERPKGSFSTLEIQRTEQGDSAMYLCASSLALGLERRITDTQYFGPGTRLTVL.

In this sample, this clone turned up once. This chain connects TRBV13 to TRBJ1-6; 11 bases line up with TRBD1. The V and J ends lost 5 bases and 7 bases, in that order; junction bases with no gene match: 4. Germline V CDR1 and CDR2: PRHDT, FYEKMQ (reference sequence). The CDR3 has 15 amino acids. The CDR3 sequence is CASSHGTGGNSPLHF. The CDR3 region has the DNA TGTGCCAGCAGCCACGGGACAGGGGGGAATTCACCCCTCCACTTT.

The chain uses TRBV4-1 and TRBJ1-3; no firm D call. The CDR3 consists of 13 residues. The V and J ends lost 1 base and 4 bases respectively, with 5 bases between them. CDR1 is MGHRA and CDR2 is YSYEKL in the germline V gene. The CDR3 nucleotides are TGCGCCAGCAGCCAAGTCGAGGGAAACACCATATATTTT. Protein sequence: CASSQVEGNTIYF.

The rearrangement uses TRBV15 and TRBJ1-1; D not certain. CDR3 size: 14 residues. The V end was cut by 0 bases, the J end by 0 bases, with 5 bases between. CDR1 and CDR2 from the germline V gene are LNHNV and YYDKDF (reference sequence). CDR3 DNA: TGTGCCACCAGCAGAGAAACTATGAACACTGAAGCTTTCTTT. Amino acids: CATSRETMNTEAFF.